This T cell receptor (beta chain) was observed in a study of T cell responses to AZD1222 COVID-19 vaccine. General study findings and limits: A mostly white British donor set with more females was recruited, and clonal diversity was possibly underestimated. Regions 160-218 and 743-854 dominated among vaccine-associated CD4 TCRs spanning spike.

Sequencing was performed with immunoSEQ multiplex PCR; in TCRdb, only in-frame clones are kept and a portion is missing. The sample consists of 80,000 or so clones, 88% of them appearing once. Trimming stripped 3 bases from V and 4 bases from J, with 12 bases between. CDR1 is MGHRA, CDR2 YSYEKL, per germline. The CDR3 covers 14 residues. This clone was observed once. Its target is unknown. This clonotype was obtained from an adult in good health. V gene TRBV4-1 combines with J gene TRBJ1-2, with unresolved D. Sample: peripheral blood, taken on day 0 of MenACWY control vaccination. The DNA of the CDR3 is TGCGCCAGCAGCCATTCCTTTGGGAGCTATGGCTACACCTTC. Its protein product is CASSHSFGSYGYTF.